Shown below are 9 T cell receptor beta chains from a single sample sequenced in a study of CD8+ T cells in alopecia areata. Sequencing templates came from extracted RNA that was reverse transcribed into cDNA. Repertoires were generated with immunoSEQ multiplex PCR, while TCRdb's copy carries only in-frame clones and drops some. The sample yields about 110,000 clones, under 65% seen once. The sample was NKG2D-low CD8+ T cells sorted from blood. These receptors all stem from a human donor with alopecia areata.

The chain employs TRBV29-1 and TRBJ2-1; D remains unclear. Per germline, CDR1 SQVTM and CDR2 ANQGSEA. The CDR3 is 12 residues long. Trimming removed 3 bases at V and 6 bases at J, with 9 bases between. DNA for the CDR3: TGCAGCGTTGAGTACCGGGCCAATGAGCAGTTCTTC. It encodes CSVEYRANEQFF.

The V gene is TRBV27, the J gene TRBJ2-7; 9 bases line up with TRBD1. Germline assignment: CDR1 MNHEY and CDR2 SMNVEV (reference sequence). The junction had 9 bases not matched to a gene; V was cut back by 6 bases and J by 6 bases. CDR3 length: 14 residues. The CDR3 bases are TGTGCCAGCAGCTACCTACAGGGGGCATCCGAGCAGTACTTC. Translated, it gives CASSYLQGASEQYF.

The chain uses TRBV4-1 and TRBJ2-1; 10 bases map to TRBD1. Unmatched junction bases numbered 9, after V lost 5 bases and J lost 5 bases. This CDR3 has 16 residues. Germline V gene data show CDR1 as MGHRA and CDR2 as YSYEKL. CDR3 in amino acids: CASSDLGGQGDNEQFF. The CDR3 bases are TGCGCCAGCAGCGATCTAGGCGGACAGGGGGACAATGAGCAGTTCTTC.

This clone turned up a few times. The chain couples TRBV7-6 to TRBJ1-1; tentatively, D is TRBD1 (6 bases). CDR3 size: 15 residues. Trimming cost V 2 bases and J 1 base, with 11 bases left between them. The germline V gene has CDR1 SGHVS and CDR2 FNYEAQ. The CDR3: CASSLSATGNTEAFF. In DNA form, the CDR3 reads TGTGCCAGCAGCTTATCGGCGACAGGGAACACTGAAGCTTTCTTT.

This CDR3 reads CASSTSGAITEAFF. The DNA of the CDR3 is TGTGCCAGCAGTACATCAGGGGCGATAACTGAAGCTTTCTTT. The chain is built from TRBV28 and TRBJ1-1; TRBD1 is a possible D gene (6 bases). Between the trimmed V and J ends, which lost 5 bases and 5 bases, there was a span of 15 bases. The germline gives CDR1 MDHEN, CDR2 SYDVKM. The CDR3 consists of 14 residues.

The CDR3 bases are TGTGCCAGCAAACTCGGGACAGTCCTTGGCCCAGGGGCCTACGAGCAGTACTTC. It is translated as CASKLGTVLGPGAYEQYF. This chain uses TRBV28 with TRBJ2-7; 7 nucleotides agree with TRBD1. J gave up 2 bases and V 7 bases, and 20 bases lay outside the gene matches. CDR1 and CDR2 (germline): MDHEN, SYDVKM. The CDR3 extends over 18 amino acids.

The CDR3 reads CASSLTTSTDTQYF. The CDR3 DNA reads as TGTGCCAGCAGTCTAACGACTAGCACAGATACGCAGTATTTT. This rearrangement joins TRBV28 to TRBJ2-3; unclear D gene. Germline CDR1 MDHEN, CDR2 SYDVKM. The ends were cut back, 5 bases at V and 0 bases at J, with 9 bases in the middle. This CDR3 is 14 amino acids long.

This clone showed up many times. This chain links TRBV7-9 with TRBJ2-7; 8 bases map to TRBD1. Unmatched junction bases numbered 13, after V lost 3 bases and J lost 6 bases. CDR1 is SEHNR, CDR2 FQNEAQ, per germline (reference sequence). The length of the CDR3 is 16 residues. CDR3 sequence reads: CASSLAPGPTGGEQYF. For the CDR3, the DNA is TGTGCCAGCAGCTTGGCCCCGGGACCAACAGGGGGCGAGCAGTACTTC.

This clone was seen only a few times. The chain has TRBV29-1 and TRBJ1-1; TRBD1 might be the D (6 bases). The CDR3 consists of 13 residues. V lost 6 bases to trimming and J lost 7 bases, with 18 bases between them. The germline gives CDR1 SQVTM, CDR2 ANQGSEA. Written as DNA, the CDR3 is TGCAGCGTATTCGTGGGGGCCTCCCTTGAAGCTTTCTTT. This sequence encodes CSVFVGASLEAFF.